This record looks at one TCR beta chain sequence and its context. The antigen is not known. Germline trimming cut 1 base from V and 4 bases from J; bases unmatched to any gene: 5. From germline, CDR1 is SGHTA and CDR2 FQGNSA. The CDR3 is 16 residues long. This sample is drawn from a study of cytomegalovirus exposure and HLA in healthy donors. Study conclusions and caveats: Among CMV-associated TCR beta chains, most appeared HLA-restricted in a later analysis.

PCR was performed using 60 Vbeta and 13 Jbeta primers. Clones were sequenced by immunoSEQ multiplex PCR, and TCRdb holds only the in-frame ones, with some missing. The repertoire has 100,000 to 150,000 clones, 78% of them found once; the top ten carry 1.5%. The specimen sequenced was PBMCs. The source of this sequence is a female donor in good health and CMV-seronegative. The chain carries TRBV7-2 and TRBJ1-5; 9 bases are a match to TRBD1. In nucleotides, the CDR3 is TGTGCCAGCAGCTTAGACACAGGGGGCACAAATCAGCCCCAGCATTTT. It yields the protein CASSLDTGGTNQPQHF.